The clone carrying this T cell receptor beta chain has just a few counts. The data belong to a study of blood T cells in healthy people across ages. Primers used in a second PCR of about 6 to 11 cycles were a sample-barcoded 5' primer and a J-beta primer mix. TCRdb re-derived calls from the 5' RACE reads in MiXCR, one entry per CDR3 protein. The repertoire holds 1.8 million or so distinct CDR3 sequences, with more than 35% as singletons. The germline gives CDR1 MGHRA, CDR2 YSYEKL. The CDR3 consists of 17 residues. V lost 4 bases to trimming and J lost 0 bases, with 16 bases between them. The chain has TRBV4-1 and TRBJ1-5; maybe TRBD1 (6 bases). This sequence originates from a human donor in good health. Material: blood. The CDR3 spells CASSRSIRGLSNQPQHF. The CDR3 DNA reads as TGCGCCAGCAGCCGGTCGATCCGGGGGCTTAGCAATCAGCCCCAGCATTTT.